The 17 T cell receptor beta chains presented below share a single source sample, sequenced in a study of shared clonotypes between healthy human individuals. Clones were read by immunoSEQ multiplex PCR, and TCRdb kept only the in-frame ones, dropping some. The data hold about 2 million clones, with approximately 94% observed a single time. CD45RO-negative CD8 cells positively selected for CCR7 made up the naive population, which excluded terminally differentiated effector memory CD45RA+ cells. Source material: naive CD8+ T cells sorted from blood. These receptor sequences come from a man aged 18 to 29 in good health.

The V and J genes are TRBV10-3 and TRBJ1-6; D gene ambiguous. The CDR3 covers 15 residues. V shed 0 bases and J shed 6 bases, with 9 bases lying between them. Germline values: CDR1 ENHRY, CDR2 SYGVKD. This CDR3 is CAISESMDPNSPLHF. The CDR3 DNA is TGTGCCATCAGTGAGTCGATGGACCCTAATTCACCCCTCCACTTT.

This clone was found once. J is TRBJ2-5 and V is TRBV6-5; D not certain. Trimming stripped 7 bases from V and 0 bases from J, with 9 bases between. From germline, CDR1 is MNHEY and CDR2 SVGAGI. CDR3 length: 13 amino acids. In DNA, the CDR3 is TGTGCCAGCAACCGGGCAGACCAAGAGACCCAGTACTTC. This encodes CASNRADQETQYF.

This chain uses TRBV7-9 with TRBJ2-3; D not resolved. V was trimmed by 5 bases and J by 0 bases, leaving 15 bases between them. The germline gives CDR1 SEHNR, CDR2 FQNEAQ (reference sequence). CDR3 size: 16 residues. Here the CDR3 DNA reads TGTGCCAGCAGCAACCCCGACCCCCTAAGCACAGATACGCAGTATTTT. Translation: CASSNPDPLSTDTQYF. The complete variable domain, with remaining parts taken from reference TRBV7-9 and TRBJ2-3, reads DTGVSQNPRHKITKRGQNVTFRCDPISEHNRLYWYRQTLGQGPEFLTYFQNEAQLEKSRLLSDRFSAERPKGSFSTLEIQRTEQGDSAMYLCASSNPDPLSTDTQYFGPGTRLTVL.

The V gene is TRBV7-9, the J gene TRBJ2-3; unclear D gene. CDR1 and CDR2 (germline): SEHNR, FQNEAQ (reference sequence). With 5 bases removed from V and 1 base from J, the gap between germline ends came to 7 bases. This CDR3 is built from 13 residues. The CDR3 region is CASSPSRTDTQYF. The CDR3 nucleotides read TGTGCCAGCAGCCCCTCGCGCACAGATACGCAGTATTTT.

The chain employs TRBV6-5 and TRBJ1-6; D ambiguous. V dropped 2 bases and J dropped 3 bases, with 5 bases sitting between them. The CDR3 totals 14 residues. Germline V gives CDR1 MNHEY, CDR2 SVGAGI. The DNA of the CDR3 is TGTGCCAGCAGTTACGAGCACTATAATTCACCCCTCCACTTT. Amino acids: CASSYEHYNSPLHF.

The V and J genes are TRBV6-1 and TRBJ1-2; D is ambiguous. CDR1 MNHNS and CDR2 SASEGT come from the germline V gene. Trimming shortened V by 0 bases and J by 4 bases, and 9 bases separated the two germline ends. This CDR3 contains 14 residues. The CDR3 reads CASSEAERPYGYTF. CDR3 DNA sequence: TGTGCCAGCAGTGAAGCCGAAAGGCCCTATGGCTACACCTTC.

In its sample, this clone was seen once. This rearrangement joins TRBV10-3 to TRBJ2-7; either TRBD1 or TRBD2 may fit D (5 bases each). This CDR3 has 15 amino acids. V was pared by 7 bases and J by 3 bases, with 19 bases between. CDR1 is ENHRY and CDR2 is SYGVKD in the germline V gene. CDR3 nucleotide sequence: TGTGCCATCACCAGAACGTCCGGGGCCCTCTACGAGCAGTACTTC. It translates to CAITRTSGALYEQYF.

The rearrangement uses TRBV7-6 and TRBJ1-1, with D hard to call. From germline, CDR1 is SGHVS and CDR2 FNYEAQ. The CDR3 is made up of 15 amino acids. The V gene lost 1 base and the J gene lost 0 bases, with 9 bases spanning the gap. In DNA form, the CDR3 reads TGTGCCAGCAGCTTAGTGGAAGGCATGAACACTGAAGCTTTCTTT. It specifies CASSLVEGMNTEAFF.

This chain connects TRBV4-1 to TRBJ1-2; possibly TRBD1 for D (6 bases). The CDR3 spans 14 residues. Germline CDR1 MGHRA, CDR2 YSYEKL. With 2 bases removed from V and 8 bases from J, the gap between germline ends came to 15 bases. The CDR3 protein is CASSQIGTTSGYTF. The CDR3 DNA reads TGCGCCAGCAGCCAAATAGGGACAACGAGCGGCTACACCTTC.

The genes are TRBV2 and TRBJ2-2; D is perhaps TRBD2 (5 bases). The V end lost 7 bases, the J end lost 0 bases, and 12 bases lay between the germline ends. The CDR3 has 15 residues. The V gene's germline CDR1 is SNHLY and CDR2 FYNNEI. The chain's CDR3 is CASTGTTSNTGELFF. CDR3 bases: TGTGCCAGCACGGGAACAACCTCGAACACCGGGGAGCTGTTTTTT.

The chain is built from TRBV19 and TRBJ2-3, with D possibly being TRBD2 (7 bases). CDR3 size: 15 residues. From germline, CDR1 is LNHDA and CDR2 SQIVND (reference sequence). With 3 bases removed from V and 3 bases from J, the gap between germline ends came to 13 bases. CDR3 in DNA: TGTGCCAGTAGTATTCGAGGGGGAGGGACAGATACGCAGTATTTT. It yields the protein CASSIRGGGTDTQYF.

The chain is built from TRBV27 and TRBJ2-1, with D possibly TRBD2 on 6 matching bases. Germline V gene sequence: CDR1 MNHEY, CDR2 SMNVEV (reference sequence). This CDR3 is 13 amino acids long. V lost 6 bases and J 3 bases, leaving 9 bases between the germline ends. The CDR3 sequence is CASRSGYYNEQFF. The CDR3 DNA follows: TGTGCCAGCAGAAGCGGGTACTACAATGAGCAGTTCTTC.

The chain joins TRBV7-9 to TRBJ2-2; 7 bases align to TRBD1. This CDR3 is built from 14 residues. V trimming: 8 bases; J trimming: 7 bases; junction bases outside the gene matches: 10. The germline V gene has CDR1 SEHNR and CDR2 FQNEAQ (reference sequence). In DNA form, the CDR3 reads TGTGCCAGCGGAAGGGGGCGCGTGAACGGGGAGCTGTTTTTT. It encodes CASGRGRVNGELFF.

The chain joins TRBV13 to TRBJ2-2; TRBD2 matches at 14 bases. Unmatched junction bases numbered 5, after V lost 5 bases and J lost 6 bases. The CDR3 has 16 residues. Germline V gives CDR1 PRHDT, CDR2 FYEKMQ (reference sequence). As DNA, the CDR3 is TGTGCCAGCAGCCAGGGACTAGCGGGAGTGGCCGGGGAGCTGTTTTTT. Its protein is CASSQGLAGVAGELFF.

A remark on this clone: The same CDR3 is also encoded by other DNA sequences in this sample. The chain joins TRBV6-5 to TRBJ2-7, with D perhaps being TRBD1 or TRBD2 (5 bases each). The CDR3 runs to 15 residues. The germline V gene encodes CDR1 MNHEY and CDR2 SVGAGI. The V end lost 0 bases, the J end lost 2 bases, and 11 bases lay between the germline ends. CDR3 residues: CASSYSGTATYEQYF. CDR3 nucleotide sequence: TGTGCCAGCAGTTACTCGGGGACCGCAACCTACGAGCAGTACTTC.

CDR3 bases: TGTGCCAGCCGTTTCGGGGGGAACACTGAAGCTTTCTTT. The encoded protein is CASRFGGNTEAFF. The J gene is TRBJ1-1, the V gene TRBV2; a weak D match, TRBD1 (5 bases). The germline gives CDR1 SNHLY, CDR2 FYNNEI. Deletions cut 8 bases from V and 1 base from J, with 11 bases between. CDR3 length: 13 amino acids.

V usage is TRBV6-5 and J usage is TRBJ2-1; tentatively, D is TRBD2 (6 bases). Trimming cost V 3 bases and J 9 bases, with 12 bases left between them. The CDR3 runs 13 residues. The germline V gene encodes CDR1 MNHEY and CDR2 SVGAGI. DNA of the CDR3: TGTGCCAGCAGTTATCTACCGCGGGGTGAGCAGTTCTTC. The encoded protein is CASSYLPRGEQFF.